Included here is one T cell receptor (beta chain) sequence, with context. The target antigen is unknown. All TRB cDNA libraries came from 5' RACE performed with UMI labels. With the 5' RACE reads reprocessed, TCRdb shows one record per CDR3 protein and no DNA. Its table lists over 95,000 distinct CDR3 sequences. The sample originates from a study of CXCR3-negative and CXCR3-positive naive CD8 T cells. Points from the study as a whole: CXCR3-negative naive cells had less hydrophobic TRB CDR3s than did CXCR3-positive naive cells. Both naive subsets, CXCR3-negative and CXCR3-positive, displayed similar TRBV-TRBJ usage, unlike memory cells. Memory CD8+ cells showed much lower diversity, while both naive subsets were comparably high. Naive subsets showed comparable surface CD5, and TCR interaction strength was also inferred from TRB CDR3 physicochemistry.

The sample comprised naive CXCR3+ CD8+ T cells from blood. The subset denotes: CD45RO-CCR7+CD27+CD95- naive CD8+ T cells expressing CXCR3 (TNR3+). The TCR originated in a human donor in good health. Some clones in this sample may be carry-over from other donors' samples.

The chain's CDR3 is CASSPMGYTDTQYF. V usage is TRBV7-8 and J usage is TRBJ2-3. The CDR3 consists of 14 residues. Germline V gives CDR1 SGHVS, CDR2 FQNEAQ.